This entry lists 26 T cell receptor beta chains sequenced from one sample in a study of T cell changes during pregnancy in multiple sclerosis. Sequencing was performed with immunoSEQ multiplex PCR; in TCRdb, only in-frame clones are kept and a portion is missing. The data hold about 51,000 clones, with more than 85% observed a single time. The sample was CD8+ T cells from peripheral blood mononuclear cells, taken in the second trimester of pregnancy. Receptors originate from a female donor with multiple sclerosis, enrolled in a pregnancy study.

The chain links TRBV6-5 to TRBJ2-7, with 9 bases identical to TRBD1. Germline V gene data show CDR1 as MNHEY and CDR2 as SVGAGI. CDR3 length equals 14 residues. V was pared by 2 bases and J by 4 bases, with 3 bases of the junction left unmatched. The CDR3 protein is CASSYTGTGYEQYF. CDR3 bases: TGTGCCAGCAGTTACACGGGGACAGGGTACGAGCAGTACTTC.

V usage is TRBV9 and J usage is TRBJ2-1, with D possibly TRBD2 on 5 matching bases. This CDR3 spans 14 amino acids. V dropped 0 bases and J dropped 6 bases, with 10 bases sitting between them. Germline V gene lookup returns CDR1 SGDLS and CDR2 YYNGEE. In DNA, the CDR3 is TGTGCCAGCAGCGTAGCAGGACGGGGCAATGAGCAGTTCTTC. Residues: CASSVAGRGNEQFF.

V gene TRBV27 combines with J gene TRBJ1-2; possible D gene TRBD1, 6 bases. Trimming took 6 bases from V and 0 from J, leaving 11 bases between them. CDR3 length: 14 residues. Germline V gene data show CDR1 as MNHEY and CDR2 as SMNVEV (reference sequence). The CDR3 coding sequence is TGTGCCAGCAGACCGGACAGCCCTAACTATGGCTACACCTTC. Translation gives CASRPDSPNYGYTF.

Comment on this clone: Germline and junction disagree at one end, which may indicate a read error. This chain uses TRBV7-7 with TRBJ2-5, with a possible D match to TRBD1 (7 bases). In germline, CDR1 is SSHAT, CDR2 FNYEAQ (reference sequence). The CDR3 length is 17 residues. The CDR3 region is CASSLEGAGSLKETQYF. The CDR3 bases are TGTGCTAGCAGCTTAGAGGGGGCGGGGAGTTTGAAAGAGACCCAGTACTTC.

A few counts support this clone. J is TRBJ1-5 and V is TRBV19; D remains unclear. V was cut by 5 bases and J by 6 bases, with 11 bases left in between. Germline V CDR1 and CDR2: LNHDA, SQIVND (reference sequence). This CDR3 has 13 residues. As DNA, the CDR3 is TGTGCCAGTAGTGCCGTTATAGCTCAGCCCCAGCATTTT. Protein: CASSAVIAQPQHF. Combining the CDR3 with reference TRBV19 and TRBJ1-5 gives the whole variable domain DGGITQSPKYLFRKEGQNVTLSCEQNLNHDAMYWYRQDPGQGLRLIYYSQIVNDFQKGDIAEGYSVSREKKESFPLTVTSAQKNPTAFYLCASSAVIAQPQHFGDGTRLSIL.

The chain has TRBV6-5 and TRBJ2-7, with 7 bases lining up with TRBD1. The CDR3 loop spans 13 amino acids. The germline CDR1 and CDR2 sequences are MNHEY and SVGAGI. The junction had 1 base not matched to a gene; V was cut back by 2 bases and J by 3 bases. The CDR3 is CASSYGTVYEQYF. CDR3 bases: TGTGCCAGCAGTTACGGGACAGTCTACGAGCAGTACTTC.

This chain links TRBV6-6 with TRBJ1-2; 7 bases fit TRBD1. From germline, CDR1 is MNHNY and CDR2 SVGAGI (reference sequence). The CDR3 runs 14 residues. V lost 5 bases and J lost 4; bases outside the gene matches: 7. The CDR3 reads CASSGGDSPYGYTF. DNA of the CDR3: TGTGCCAGCAGTGGAGGGGACAGCCCCTATGGCTACACCTTC.

The V call is TRBV28, the J call TRBJ1-1; a weak D match, TRBD1 (6 bases). The CDR3 spans 12 residues. Trimming took off 7 bases at V and 8 bases at J, with 14 bases between the two ends. Germline values: CDR1 MDHEN, CDR2 SYDVKM. CDR3 coding DNA: TGTGCCAGCACCTTAAGGGGGGGGGAAGCTTTCTTT. Its protein product is CASTLRGGEAFF.

The genes are TRBV9 and TRBJ1-4; tentatively, D is TRBD1 (5 bases). Germline loops: CDR1 SGDLS, CDR2 YYNGEE. This CDR3 comprises 15 residues. With 2 bases removed from V and 3 bases from J, the gap between germline ends came to 11 bases. CDR3: CASSVGRAANEKLFF. The CDR3 DNA reads TGTGCCAGCAGCGTCGGCAGGGCGGCTAATGAAAAACTGTTTTTT. Filled out from reference TRBV9 and TRBJ1-4, the complete variable domain reads DSGVTQTPKHLITATGQRVTLRCSPRSGDLSVYWYQQSLDQGLQFLIQYYNGEERAKGNILERFSAQQFPDLHSELNLSSLELGDSALYFCASSVGRAANEKLFFGSGTQLSVL.

The chain joins TRBV5-4 to TRBJ2-3; 8 positions agree with TRBD2. The CDR3 length is 15 residues. The J segment lost 1 base and the V segment lost 4 bases, leaving 5 bases of the junction unmatched. Germline V CDR1 and CDR2: SGHNT, YYREEE (reference sequence). In DNA, the CDR3 is TGTGCCAGCAGCCCGGGACTAGGGGGCACAGATACGCAGTATTTT. Translation gives CASSPGLGGTDTQYF.

Details on this clone: The junction departs from germline at one end; a sequencing error may be responsible. The rearrangement links TRBV7-9 to TRBJ1-5, with TRBD1 matching over 9 bases. CDR3 length equals 17 residues. Germline V gives CDR1 SEHNR, CDR2 FQNEAQ (reference sequence). CDR3 in DNA: TGTGCCAGCAGCGTAGCTCGGACAGGGGTTAGCAATCAGCCCCAGCATTTT. Protein: CASSVARTGVSNQPQHF.

J is TRBJ2-7 and V is TRBV11-2; no reliable D call. The CDR3 consists of 13 residues. The germline V gene encodes CDR1 SGHAT and CDR2 FQNNGV. Trimming took 6 bases from V and 2 from J, leaving 11 bases between them. The CDR3 region is CASSTGYPYEQYF. The CDR3 DNA follows: TGTGCCAGCAGTACGGGTTATCCCTACGAGCAGTACTTC. The variable domain in full, with the rest retrieved from reference TRBV11-2 and TRBJ2-7, is EAGVAQSPRYKIIEKRQSVAFWCNPISGHATLYWYQQILGQGPKLLIQFQNNGVVDDSQLPKDRFSAERLKGVDSTLKIQPAKLEDSAVYLCASSTGYPYEQYFGPGTRLTVT.

This clone was seen a single time. V is TRBV6-1 and J is TRBJ2-7; tentatively, D is TRBD1 (6 bases). This CDR3 has 18 residues. CDR1 is MNHNS and CDR2 is SASEGT in the germline V gene. V shed 1 base and J shed 4 bases, with 23 bases lying between them. The CDR3 reads CASSEVEAGEWWGYEQYF. The CDR3 DNA is TGTGCCAGCAGTGAAGTGGAAGCAGGGGAATGGTGGGGGTACGAGCAGTACTTC.

The V and J genes are TRBV29-1 and TRBJ2-1; 8 bases match TRBD2. Germline V gives CDR1 SQVTM, CDR2 ANQGSEA. The length of the CDR3 is 15 residues. Trimming at V came to 2 bases and at J to 6 bases, leaving 9 bases not matched to a gene. CDR3 in DNA: TGCAGCGTTGAATTGCCGGGACTAGGCCCCAATGAGCAGTTCTTC. Encoded protein: CSVELPGLGPNEQFF.

This clone was found a few times. The chain couples TRBV19 to TRBJ1-1; D not resolved. Looked up from germline, CDR1 is LNHDA and CDR2 is SQIVND (reference sequence). Trimming removed 5 bases at V and 6 bases at J, with 10 bases between. The CDR3 runs to 12 residues. The CDR3 nucleotides are TGTGCCAGTAGTTTCAGATTATCTGAAGCTTTCTTT. Amino acid sequence: CASSFRLSEAFF.

The rearrangement uses TRBV27 and TRBJ2-3; TRBD2 matches at 9 bases. The V gene's germline CDR1 is MNHEY and CDR2 SMNVEV (reference sequence). The V segment lost 6 bases and the J segment 3 bases; nucleotides outside the gene matches: 7. This CDR3 spans 15 amino acids. CDR3 DNA sequence: TGTGCCAGCAGGGGGCCTAGCGGGATGACAGATACGCAGTATTTT. It specifies CASRGPSGMTDTQYF.

The chain combines TRBV27 with TRBJ2-7; D might be TRBD1 (6 bases). V lost 6 bases and J lost 4, with 16 bases in between. Germline V gene sequence: CDR1 MNHEY, CDR2 SMNVEV (reference sequence). This CDR3 comprises 14 residues. The CDR3 DNA sequence: TGTGCCAGCAGCTATTCAGGGGCAGGGTACGAGCAGTACTTC. This gives the protein CASSYSGAGYEQYF.

This clone was observed a handful of times. The chain recombines TRBV6-5 with TRBJ1-1, with a possible D match to TRBD1 (6 bases). This CDR3 is built from 14 residues. Germline V gene lookup returns CDR1 MNHEY and CDR2 SVGAGI. The ends were cut back, 6 bases at V and 4 bases at J, with 15 bases in the middle. As DNA, the CDR3 is TGTGCCAGCAGACCGGGGGAGGGGGGCACTGAAGCTTTCTTT. Its protein is CASRPGEGGTEAFF.

CDR3 sequence reads: CASSFPTHRAVYEQYF. The CDR3 region has the DNA TGTGCCAGCAGTTTCCCGACCCACAGGGCGGTCTACGAGCAGTACTTC. The chain carries TRBV27 and TRBJ2-7, with D perhaps TRBD1 (6 bases). The CDR3 length is 16 residues. V lost 3 bases to trimming and J lost 3 bases, with 18 bases between them. CDR1 and CDR2 from the germline V gene are MNHEY and SMNVEV (reference sequence).

The gene calls are TRBV28 and TRBJ1-2; 7 bases are shared with TRBD1. Germline CDR1 reads MDHEN; CDR2 reads SYDVKM. The CDR3 has 13 residues. Trimming cost V 3 bases and J 3 bases; bases outside gene matches: 1. CDR3 sequence reads: CASSFQGDYGYTF. Here the CDR3 DNA reads TGTGCCAGCAGTTTTCAGGGGGACTATGGCTACACCTTC.

The chain links TRBV6-5 to TRBJ1-2, with D perhaps TRBD1 (6 bases). Germline CDR1 and CDR2: MNHEY and SVGAGI. V gave up 4 bases and J gave up 5 bases, with 20 bases separating them. The CDR3 extends over 16 amino acids. The CDR3 DNA follows: TGTGCCAGCAGTTCTACAGGGCGCGATCCTGGTTATGGCTACACCTTC. Translating it yields CASSSTGRDPGYGYTF.

This rearrangement joins TRBV9 to TRBJ2-1, with 12 bases matching TRBD2. Per the germline V gene, CDR1 is SGDLS and CDR2 is YYNGEE. V lost 4 bases and J lost 8; bases outside the gene matches: 1. This CDR3 has 13 residues. The CDR3 spells CASSLAGGDEQFF. The CDR3 nucleotides read TGTGCCAGCAGCCTAGCGGGAGGGGATGAGCAGTTCTTC.

The V gene is TRBV7-6, the J gene TRBJ2-1, with 9 bases lining up with TRBD2. The junction had 11 bases not matched to a gene; V was cut back by 5 bases and J by 9 bases. Germline assignment: CDR1 SGHVS and CDR2 FNYEAQ. This CDR3 comprises 15 residues. CDR3 sequence reads: CASSPGSGGPAEQFF. The CDR3 DNA is TGTGCCAGCAGCCCAGGGAGCGGGGGGCCGGCTGAGCAGTTCTTC.

The chain uses TRBV7-2 and TRBJ2-7; 7 bases map to TRBD1. The CDR3 sequence is 15 residues long. The germline V gene has CDR1 SGHTA and CDR2 FQGNSA. J gave up 2 bases and V 5 bases, and 9 bases lay outside the gene matches. CDR3 residues: CASSRPGQTPYEQYF. The DNA of the CDR3 is TGTGCCAGCAGCAGACCGGGACAGACACCCTACGAGCAGTACTTC. The full variable domain, its missing parts supplied by reference TRBV7-2 and TRBJ2-7, is GAGVSQSPSNKVTEKGKDVELRCDPISGHTALYWYRQSLGQGLEFLIYFQGNSAPDKSGLPSDRFSAERTGGSVSTLTIQRTQQEDSAVYLCASSRPGQTPYEQYFGPGTRLTVT.

The genes are TRBV7-8 and TRBJ2-5, with D unresolved. The CDR3 is made up of 15 amino acids. V was pared by 1 base and J by 2 bases, with 11 bases between. The germline gives CDR1 SGHVS, CDR2 FQNEAQ. CDR3 sequence: CASSLEATPQETQYF. The CDR3 coding sequence is TGTGCCAGCAGCTTAGAGGCGACACCTCAAGAGACCCAGTACTTC.

V gene TRBV6-6 combines with J gene TRBJ1-2, with D unclear. The germline V gene has CDR1 MNHNY and CDR2 SVGAGI (reference sequence). V gave up 6 bases and J gave up 4 bases, with 6 bases separating them. The CDR3 is made up of 11 amino acids. The CDR3 loop is CASSPSYGYTF. The CDR3, as DNA: TGTGCCAGCAGCCCATCCTATGGCTACACCTTC.